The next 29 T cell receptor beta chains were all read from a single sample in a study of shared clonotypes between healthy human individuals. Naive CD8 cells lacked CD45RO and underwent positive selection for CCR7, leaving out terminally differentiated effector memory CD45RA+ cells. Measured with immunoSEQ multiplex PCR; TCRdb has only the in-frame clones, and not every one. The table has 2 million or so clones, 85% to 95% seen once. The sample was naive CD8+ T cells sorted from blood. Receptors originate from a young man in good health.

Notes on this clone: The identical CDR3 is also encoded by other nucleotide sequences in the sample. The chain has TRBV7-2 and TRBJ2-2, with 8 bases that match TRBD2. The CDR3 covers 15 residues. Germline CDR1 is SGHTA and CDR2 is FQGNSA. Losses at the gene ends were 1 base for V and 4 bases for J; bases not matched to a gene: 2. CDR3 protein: CASSLVAGGTGELFF. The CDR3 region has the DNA TGTGCCAGCAGCTTAGTTGCGGGAGGCACCGGGGAGCTGTTTTTT.

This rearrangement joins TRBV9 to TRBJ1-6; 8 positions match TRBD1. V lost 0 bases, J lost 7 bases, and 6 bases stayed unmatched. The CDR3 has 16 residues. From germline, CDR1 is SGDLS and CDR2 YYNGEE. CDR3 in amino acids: CASSVGAGTGNSPLHF. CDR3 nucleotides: TGTGCCAGCAGCGTAGGGGCCGGGACAGGAAATTCACCCCTCCACTTT.

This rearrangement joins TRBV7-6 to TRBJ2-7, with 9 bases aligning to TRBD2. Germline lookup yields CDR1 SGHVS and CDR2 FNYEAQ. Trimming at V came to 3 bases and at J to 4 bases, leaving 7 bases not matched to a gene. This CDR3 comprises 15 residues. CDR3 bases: TGTGCCAGCAGCTTGGCGGGAGGGGAAGTTTACGAGCAGTACTTC. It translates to CASSLAGGEVYEQYF.

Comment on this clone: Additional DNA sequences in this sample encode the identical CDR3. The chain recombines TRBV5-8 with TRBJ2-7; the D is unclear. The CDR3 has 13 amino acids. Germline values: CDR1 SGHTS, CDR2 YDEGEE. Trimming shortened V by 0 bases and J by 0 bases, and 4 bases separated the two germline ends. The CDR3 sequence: CASSLGSSYEQYF. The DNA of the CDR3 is TGTGCCAGCAGCTTGGGATCCTCCTACGAGCAGTACTTC. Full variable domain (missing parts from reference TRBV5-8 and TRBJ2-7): EAGVTQSPTHLIKTRGQQATLRCSPISGHTSVYWYQQALGLGLQFLLWYDEGEERNRGNFPPRFSGRQFPNYSSELNVNALELEDSALYLCASSLGSSYEQYFGPGTRLTVT.

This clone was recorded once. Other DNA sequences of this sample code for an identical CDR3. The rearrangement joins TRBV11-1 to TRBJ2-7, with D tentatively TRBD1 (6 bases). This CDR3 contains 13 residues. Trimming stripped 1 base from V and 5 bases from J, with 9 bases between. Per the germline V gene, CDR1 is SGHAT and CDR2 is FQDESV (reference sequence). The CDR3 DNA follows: TGTGCCAGCAGCTTAGGAGGGGGTAACGAGCAGTACTTC. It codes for CASSLGGGNEQYF.

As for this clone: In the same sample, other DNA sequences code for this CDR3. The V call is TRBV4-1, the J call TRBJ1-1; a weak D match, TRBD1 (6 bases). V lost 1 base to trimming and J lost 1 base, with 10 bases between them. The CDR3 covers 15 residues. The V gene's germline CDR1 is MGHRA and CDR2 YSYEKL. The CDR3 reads CASSQVGGRNTEAFF. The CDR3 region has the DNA TGCGCCAGCAGCCAAGTGGGGGGCAGGAACACTGAAGCTTTCTTT.

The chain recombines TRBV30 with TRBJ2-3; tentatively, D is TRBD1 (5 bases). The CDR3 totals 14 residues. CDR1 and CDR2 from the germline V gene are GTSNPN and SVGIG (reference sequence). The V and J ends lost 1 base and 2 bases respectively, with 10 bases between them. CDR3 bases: TGTGCCTGGAGTGCGACAGCGACCACAGATACGCAGTATTTT. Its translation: CAWSATATTDTQYF.

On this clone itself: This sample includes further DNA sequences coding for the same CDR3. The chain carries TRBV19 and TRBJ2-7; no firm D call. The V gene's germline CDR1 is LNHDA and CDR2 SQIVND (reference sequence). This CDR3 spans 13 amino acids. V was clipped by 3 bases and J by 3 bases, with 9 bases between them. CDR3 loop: CASSIGPSYEQYF. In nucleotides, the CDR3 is TGTGCCAGTAGTATCGGACCTAGCTACGAGCAGTACTTC.

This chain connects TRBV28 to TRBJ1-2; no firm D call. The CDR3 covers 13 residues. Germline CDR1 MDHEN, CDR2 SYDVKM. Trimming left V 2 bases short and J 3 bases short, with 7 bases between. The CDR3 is CASSLGWDYGYTF. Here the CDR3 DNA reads TGTGCCAGCAGTTTAGGGTGGGACTATGGCTACACCTTC.

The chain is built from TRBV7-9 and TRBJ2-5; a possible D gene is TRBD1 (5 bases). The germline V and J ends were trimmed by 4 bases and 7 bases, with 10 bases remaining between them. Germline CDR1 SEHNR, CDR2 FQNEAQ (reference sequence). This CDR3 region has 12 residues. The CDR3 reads CASSSTVGTQYF. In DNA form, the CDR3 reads TGTGCCAGCAGCTCGACAGTCGGGACCCAGTACTTC.

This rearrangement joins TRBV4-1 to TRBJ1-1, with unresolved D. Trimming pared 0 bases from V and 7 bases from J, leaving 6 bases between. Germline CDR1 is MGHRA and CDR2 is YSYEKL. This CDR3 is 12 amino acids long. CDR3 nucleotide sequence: TGCGCCAGCAGCCAAGACGGAGGTGAAGCTTTCTTT. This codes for CASSQDGGEAFF.

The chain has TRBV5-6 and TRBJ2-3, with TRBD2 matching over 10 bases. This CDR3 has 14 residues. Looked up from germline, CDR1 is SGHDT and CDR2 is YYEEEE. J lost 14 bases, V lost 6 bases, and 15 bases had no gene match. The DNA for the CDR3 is TGTGCCAGCACCCGAGGGCTAGCGGGGGATACCTCGTATTTT. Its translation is CASTRGLAGDTSYF.

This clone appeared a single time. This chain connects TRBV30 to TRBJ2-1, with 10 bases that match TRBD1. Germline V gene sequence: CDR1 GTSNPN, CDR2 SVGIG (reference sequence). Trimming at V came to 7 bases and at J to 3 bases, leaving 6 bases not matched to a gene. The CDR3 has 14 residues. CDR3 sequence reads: CASAGTGVYNEQFF. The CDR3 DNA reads TGTGCCTCCGCCGGGACAGGGGTCTACAATGAGCAGTTCTTC.

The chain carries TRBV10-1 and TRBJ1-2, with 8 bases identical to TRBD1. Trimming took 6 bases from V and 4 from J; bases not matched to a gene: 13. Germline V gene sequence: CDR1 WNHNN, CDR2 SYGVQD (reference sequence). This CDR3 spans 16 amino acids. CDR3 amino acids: CASRSYSAGGGYGYTF. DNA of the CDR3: TGCGCCAGCAGGTCCTACTCGGCAGGGGGCGGCTATGGCTACACCTTC.

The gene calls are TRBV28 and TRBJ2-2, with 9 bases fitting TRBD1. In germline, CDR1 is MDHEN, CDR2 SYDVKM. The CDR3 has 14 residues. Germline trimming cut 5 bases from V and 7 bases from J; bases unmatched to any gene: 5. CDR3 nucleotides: TGTGCCAGCAGTACACGGACAGGGGTCGGGGAGCTGTTTTTT. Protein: CASSTRTGVGELFF.

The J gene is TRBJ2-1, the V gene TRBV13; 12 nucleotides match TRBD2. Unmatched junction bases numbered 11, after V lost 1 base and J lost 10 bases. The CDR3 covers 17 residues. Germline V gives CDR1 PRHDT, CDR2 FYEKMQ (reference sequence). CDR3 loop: CASSLALAGGLEMEQFF. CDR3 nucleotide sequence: TGTGCCAGCAGCTTAGCCCTAGCGGGGGGGCTAGAAATGGAGCAGTTCTTC.

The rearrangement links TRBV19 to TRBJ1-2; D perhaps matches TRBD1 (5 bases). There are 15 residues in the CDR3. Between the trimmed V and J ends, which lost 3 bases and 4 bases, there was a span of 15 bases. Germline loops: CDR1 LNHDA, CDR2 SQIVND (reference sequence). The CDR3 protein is CASSIGQGGVYGYTF. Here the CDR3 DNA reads TGTGCCAGTAGTATTGGACAAGGCGGGGTCTATGGCTACACCTTC.

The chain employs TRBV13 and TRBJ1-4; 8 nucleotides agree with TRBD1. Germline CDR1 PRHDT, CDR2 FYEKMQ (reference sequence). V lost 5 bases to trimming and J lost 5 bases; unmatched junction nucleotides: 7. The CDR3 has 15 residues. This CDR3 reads CASSIRTGWNEKLFF. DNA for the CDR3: TGTGCCAGCAGCATTAGGACAGGGTGGAATGAAAAACTGTTTTTT.

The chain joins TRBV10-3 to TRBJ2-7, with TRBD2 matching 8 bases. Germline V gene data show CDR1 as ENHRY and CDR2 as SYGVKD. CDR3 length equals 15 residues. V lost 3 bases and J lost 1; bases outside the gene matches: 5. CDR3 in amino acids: CAISDGTRSSYEQYF. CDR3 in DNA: TGTGCCATCAGTGACGGGACTAGATCTTCCTACGAGCAGTACTTC.

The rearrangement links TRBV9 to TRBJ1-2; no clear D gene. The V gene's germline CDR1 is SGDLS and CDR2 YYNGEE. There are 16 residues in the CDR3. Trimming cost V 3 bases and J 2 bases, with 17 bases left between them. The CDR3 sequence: CASSAGGGEGNYGYTF. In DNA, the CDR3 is TGTGCCAGCAGCGCCGGCGGCGGGGAAGGAAACTATGGCTACACCTTC.

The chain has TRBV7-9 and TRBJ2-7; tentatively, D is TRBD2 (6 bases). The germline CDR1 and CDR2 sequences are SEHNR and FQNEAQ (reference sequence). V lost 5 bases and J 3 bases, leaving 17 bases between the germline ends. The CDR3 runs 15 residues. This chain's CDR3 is CASSLRDSAYYEQYF. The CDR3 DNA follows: TGTGCCAGCAGCCTGAGGGACTCGGCGTACTACGAGCAGTACTTC.

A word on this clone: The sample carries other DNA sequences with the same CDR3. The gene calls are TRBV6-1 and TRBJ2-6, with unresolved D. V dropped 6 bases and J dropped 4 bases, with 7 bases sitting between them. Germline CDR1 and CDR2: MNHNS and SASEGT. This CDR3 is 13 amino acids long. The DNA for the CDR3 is TGTGCCAGCAGGGGTTCCGGGGCCAACGTCCTGACTTTC. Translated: CASRGSGANVLTF.

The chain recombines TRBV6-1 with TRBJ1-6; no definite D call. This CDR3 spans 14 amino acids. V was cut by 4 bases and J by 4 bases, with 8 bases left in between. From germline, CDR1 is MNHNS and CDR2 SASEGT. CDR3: CASSGNTYNSPLHF. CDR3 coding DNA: TGTGCCAGCAGTGGAAACACTTATAATTCACCCCTCCACTTT.

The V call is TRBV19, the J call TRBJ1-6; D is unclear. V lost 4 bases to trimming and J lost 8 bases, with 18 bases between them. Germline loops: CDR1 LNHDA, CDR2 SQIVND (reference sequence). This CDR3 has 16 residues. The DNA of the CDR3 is TGTGCCAGTAGTAAACCCGAGGGAGGCCGGGATTCACCCCTCCACTTT. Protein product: CASSKPEGGRDSPLHF.

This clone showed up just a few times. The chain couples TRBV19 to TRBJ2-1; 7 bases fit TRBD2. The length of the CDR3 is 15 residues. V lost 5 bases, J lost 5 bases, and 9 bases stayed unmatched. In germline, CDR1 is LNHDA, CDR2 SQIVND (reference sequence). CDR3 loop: CASSVYSGRDNEQFF. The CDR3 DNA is TGTGCCAGTAGTGTTTATAGCGGGCGGGACAATGAGCAGTTCTTC.

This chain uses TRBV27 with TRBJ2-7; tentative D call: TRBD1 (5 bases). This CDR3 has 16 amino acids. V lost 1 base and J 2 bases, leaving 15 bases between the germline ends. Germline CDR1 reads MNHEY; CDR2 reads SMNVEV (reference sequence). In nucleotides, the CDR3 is TGTGCCAGCAGTTTATATTGGGGCGCCGAGACCTACGAGCAGTACTTC. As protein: CASSLYWGAETYEQYF.

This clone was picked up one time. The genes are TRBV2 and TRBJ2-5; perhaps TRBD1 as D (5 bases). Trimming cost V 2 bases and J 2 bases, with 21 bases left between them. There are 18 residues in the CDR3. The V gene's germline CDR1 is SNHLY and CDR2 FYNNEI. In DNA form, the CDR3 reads TGTGCCAGCAGTGAAAGCCCTTCTTTTGACAGCCCTCAAGAGACCCAGTACTTC. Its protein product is CASSESPSFDSPQETQYF.

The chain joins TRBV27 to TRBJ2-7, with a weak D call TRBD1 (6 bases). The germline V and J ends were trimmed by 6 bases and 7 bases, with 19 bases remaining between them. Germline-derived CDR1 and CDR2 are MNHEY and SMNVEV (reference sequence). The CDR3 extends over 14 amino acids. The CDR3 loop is CASRATGTLGEQYF. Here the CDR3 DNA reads TGTGCCAGCAGGGCGACAGGTACCCTCGGAGAGCAGTACTTC.

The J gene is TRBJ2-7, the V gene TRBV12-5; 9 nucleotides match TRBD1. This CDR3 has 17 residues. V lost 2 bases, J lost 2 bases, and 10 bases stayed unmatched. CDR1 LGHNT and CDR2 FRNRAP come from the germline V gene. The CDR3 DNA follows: TGTGCTAGTGGTTTGCCTCCCCCATGGGACAGGGCCTACGAGCAGTACTTC. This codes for CASGLPPPWDRAYEQYF.